These T cell receptor beta chains were read from a single sample in a study of molecular identifiers for immune sequencing clone quantification. TCRdb re-analysed the PCR reads in MiXCR, keeping a single row per CDR3 protein. The repertoire holds under 600,000 distinct CDR3 sequences, with 20% to 25% as singletons. Specimen: naive CD8+ T cells from blood, with Jurkat cell RNA spiked in. Receptors originate from a human donor in good health. Some libraries in this study had Jurkat cell RNA spiked in. CDR3s include the opening cysteine and the closing phenylalanine or tryptophan. A D gene is named only where the DNA matches it firmly. Clone size appears in some rows only: once, few, many, or a class for an expanded clone.

D gene: NA; J gene: TRBJ1-1; V gene: TRBV28; clone size: NA; CDR3 DNA: TGTGCCAGCAGTCGTATGGGAGGGGGGAACACTGAAGCTTTCTTT; CDR3 protein: CASSRMGGGNTEAFF
D gene: NA; J gene: TRBJ1-5; V gene: TRBV19; clone size: few; CDR3 DNA: TGTGCCAGTAGTATTGTAGATTATAGCAATCAGCCCCAGCATTTT; CDR3 protein: CASSIVDYSNQPQHF
D gene: NA; J gene: TRBJ2-1; V gene: TRBV20-1; clone size: few; CDR3 DNA: TGCAGTGCTAGAGGTGTGGGGCTCTCCTACAATGAGCAGTTCTTC; CDR3 protein: CSARGVGLSYNEQFF
D gene: NA; J gene: TRBJ2-7; V gene: TRBV3-1; clone size: NA; CDR3 DNA: TGTGCCAGCAGCCAAGATCCGGCCCGGGCAGGGATTTTCTACGAGCAGTACTTC; CDR3 protein: CASSQDPARAGIFYEQYF
D gene: NA; J gene: TRBJ2-7; V gene: TRBV29-1; clone size: NA; CDR3 DNA: TGCAGCGTTGAAAGGGGGGTTGGGGGAAGCTCCTACGAGCAGTACTTC; CDR3 protein: CSVERGVGGSSYEQYF
D gene: TRBD2; J gene: TRBJ2-5; V gene: TRBV5-1; clone size: NA; CDR3 DNA: TGCGCCAGCAGCAGAGGGGGACTAGCGGGAATCCAAGAGACCCAGTACTTC; CDR3 protein: CASSRGGLAGIQETQYF
D gene: NA; J gene: TRBJ2-1; V gene: TRBV12-3/TRBV12-4; clone size: NA; CDR3 DNA: TGTGCCAGCAGTGCCGGATACAATGAGCAGTTCTTC; CDR3 protein: CASSAGYNEQFF
D gene: NA; J gene: TRBJ2-1; V gene: TRBV29-1; clone size: NA; CDR3 DNA: TGCAGCGTTGACGGGGGCTACAATGAGCAGTTCTTC; CDR3 protein: CSVDGGYNEQFF
D gene: NA; J gene: TRBJ1-1; V gene: TRBV4-3; clone size: many; CDR3 DNA: TGCGCCAGCAGCCAAGATCCGCCGGGGATAATGAACACTGAAGCTTTCTTT; CDR3 protein: CASSQDPPGIMNTEAFF
D gene: NA; J gene: TRBJ1-2; V gene: TRBV6-2/TRBV6-3; clone size: many; CDR3 DNA: TGTGCCAGCAGTGAGGACAGCTATGTTGGCTACACCTTC; CDR3 protein: CASSEDSYVGYTF
D gene: NA; J gene: TRBJ1-4; V gene: TRBV20-1; clone size: few; CDR3 DNA: TGCAGTGCCGCAGGGCCAGCTAATGAAAAACTGTTTTTT; CDR3 protein: CSAAGPANEKLFF
D gene: TRBD2; J gene: TRBJ2-3; V gene: TRBV12-3/TRBV12-4; clone size: few; CDR3 DNA: TGTGCCAGCAGTCCTAGACTAGCGGGGGCCCTTGGAGCGCAGTATTTT; CDR3 protein: CASSPRLAGALGAQYF
D gene: NA; J gene: TRBJ2-1; V gene: TRBV7-2; clone size: NA; CDR3 DNA: TGTGCCAGCAGCTTCCACTGGGCTCTTAGCGTCACCACCTACAATGAGCAGTTCTTC; CDR3 protein: CASSFHWALSVTTYNEQFF
D gene: NA; J gene: TRBJ1-1; V gene: TRBV5-6; clone size: many; CDR3 DNA: TGTGCCAGCAGCTTGTCCGGCGCCAGCCTGAACACTGAAGCTTTCTTT; CDR3 protein: CASSLSGASLNTEAFF
D gene: NA; J gene: TRBJ2-1; V gene: TRBV7-9; clone size: NA; CDR3 DNA: TGTGCCAGCAGCCCGATGGCCACGGAGCAGTTCTTC; CDR3 protein: CASSPMATEQFF
D gene: NA; J gene: TRBJ2-3; V gene: TRBV7-9; clone size: many; CDR3 DNA: TGTGCCAGCAGCTCCACCGAAGCGAGGTCTCGTACAGATACGCAGTATTTT; CDR3 protein: CASSSTEARSRTDTQYF
D gene: NA; J gene: TRBJ1-4; V gene: TRBV27; clone size: NA; CDR3 DNA: TGTGCCAGCAGCGAAAGACATCCAACTAATGAAAAACTGTTTTTT; CDR3 protein: CASSERHPTNEKLFF
D gene: NA; J gene: TRBJ2-5; V gene: TRBV11-1; clone size: few; CDR3 DNA: TGTGCCAGCAGCTTAAGGACAGATCAAGAGACCCAGTACTTC; CDR3 protein: CASSLRTDQETQYF
D gene: TRBD2; J gene: TRBJ2-1; V gene: TRBV9; clone size: few; CDR3 DNA: TGTGCCAGCAGCGGCCGGGAGGTCGCCTACAATGAGCAGTTCTTC; CDR3 protein: CASSGREVAYNEQFF
D gene: NA; J gene: TRBJ1-5; V gene: TRBV6-5; clone size: many; CDR3 DNA: TGTGCCAGCAGGTCGGGGTTGGGTAGTGAGCCCCAGCATTTT; CDR3 protein: CASRSGLGSEPQHF
D gene: TRBD2; J gene: TRBJ2-3; V gene: TRBV6-2/TRBV6-3; clone size: many; CDR3 DNA: TGTGCCAGCAGCCCGCGCCGGGACTACGAGCAGTATTTT; CDR3 protein: CASSPRRDYEQYF
D gene: TRBD2; J gene: TRBJ2-1; V gene: TRBV28; clone size: NA; CDR3 DNA: TGTGCCAGCAGTTTGCGATCGCGGGGGGCCACGTACAATGAGCAGTTCTTC; CDR3 protein: CASSLRSRGATYNEQFF
D gene: NA; J gene: TRBJ1-4; V gene: TRBV7-2; clone size: many; CDR3 DNA: TGTGCCAGCAGCTTAGCGCTGGGGACAACTAATGAAAAACTGTTTTTT; CDR3 protein: CASSLALGTTNEKLFF
D gene: NA; J gene: TRBJ2-7; V gene: TRBV6-6; clone size: many; CDR3 DNA: TGTGCCACAGAAGAGCACTCCTACGAGCAGTACTTC; CDR3 protein: CATEEHSYEQYF
D gene: NA; J gene: TRBJ1-1; V gene: TRBV12-3/TRBV12-4; clone size: NA; CDR3 DNA: TGTGCCAGCAGTTTAGGCGGCACAAAACGCTTCTTT; CDR3 protein: CASSLGGTKRFF
D gene: NA; J gene: TRBJ2-4; V gene: TRBV11-2; clone size: NA; CDR3 DNA: TGTGCCAGCAGGGACCTTGCGGGTGTAGCCAAAAACATTCAGTACTTC; CDR3 protein: CASRDLAGVAKNIQYF